A single TCR beta chain is shown here with its context. Its antigen is not known. The data were produced by immunoSEQ multiplex PCR, yet TCRdb's version contains in-frame clones alone and is incomplete. The sample lists 100,000 to 110,000 clones, about 95% occurring once. V was clipped by 8 bases and J by 0 bases; unmatched bases: 4. The germline V gene has CDR1 LNHDA and CDR2 SQIVND (reference sequence). The CDR3 spans 14 residues. This sample stems from a study of siplizumab effects on memory and regulatory T cells. Points from the study as a whole: In the presence of siplizumab, alloreactive sequences traceable to unstimulated CD4+ memory cells were significantly reduced. Mappable CD4+ clones that were alloreactive averaged 68.8% Treg-derived with siplizumab versus approximately 25% in controls.

This rearrangement joins TRBV19 to TRBJ2-7, with TRBD2 identical over 10 bases. The source material was non-Treg CD4+ T cells sorted from blood. This clonotype originated in a human donor in good health. CDR3 sequence (DNA): TGTGCCAGTGATAGCGGGAGGAGCTCCTACGAGCAGTACTTC. Residues: CASDSGRSSYEQYF.